The 29 T cell receptor beta chains listed next were all sequenced from one sample in a study of Ad26.COV2.S vaccination and SARS-CoV-2 variants (dated by TCRdb to the early 2020s). Library method: the immunoSEQ multiplex PCR assay. Held by TCRdb, this immuneACCESS table contains in-frame sequences only and omits some clones. Under half of the omission traces to an unresolved V gene where checked; the cause of the rest is unknown. In this sample the table shows more than 350,000 clones, approximately 92% of which occur a single time. The biggest ten clones account for roughly an eighth of the sample. Per the publication, the treatment or condition label means: about 20 received Ad26.COV2.S at low or high dose, single or two shots; roughly five received placebo; per-sample allocation not given. For vaccine and placebo recipients, repertoires were sequenced using samples collected on day 63 after the first injection.

The specimen comprised peripheral blood, sampled in a trial of Ad26.COV2.S vaccine versus placebo. Source of these receptors: a person aged 18-65 years who received the Ad26.COV2.S COVID-19 vaccine or a placebo.

The J gene is TRBJ2-5, the V gene TRBV6-5; maybe TRBD1 (6 bases). The CDR3 covers 14 residues. Germline V gene sequence: CDR1 MNHEY, CDR2 SVGAGI. V lost 2 bases, J lost 4 bases, and 11 bases lay in between. The CDR3 region is CASSYHRAGETQYF. The CDR3 DNA sequence: TGTGCCAGCAGTTACCACAGGGCAGGAGAGACCCAGTACTTC.

The J gene is TRBJ2-4, the V gene TRBV5-1; 15 bases match TRBD2. The germline CDR1 and CDR2 sequences are SGHRS and YFSETQ. CDR3 length: 18 residues. V gave up 5 bases and J gave up 0 bases; unmatched junction bases: 6. The CDR3 region has the DNA TGCGCCAGCAGTTTTGGGACTAGCGGGAGGATAGCCAAAAACATTCAGTACTTC. Translated: CASSFGTSGRIAKNIQYF.

V usage is TRBV28 and J usage is TRBJ2-7, with TRBD1 matching 11 bases. The CDR3 runs to 15 residues. Losses at the gene ends were 7 bases for V and 7 bases for J; bases not matched to a gene: 12. Per the germline V gene, CDR1 is MDHEN and CDR2 is SYDVKM. As DNA, the CDR3 is TGTGCCAGCACGTCCGGCGGACAGGGGGCGGGAGAGCAGTACTTC. Its translation: CASTSGGQGAGEQYF.

The chain links TRBV2 to TRBJ2-3; no clear D. The CDR3 extends over 11 amino acids. The germline V gene encodes CDR1 SNHLY and CDR2 FYNNEI. V lost 5 bases and J 10 bases, leaving 10 bases between the germline ends. CDR3 amino acids: CASSFNWAQYF. CDR3 sequence (DNA): TGTGCCAGCAGTTTCAACTGGGCGCAGTATTTT.

The chain links TRBV21-1 to TRBJ1-2. TRBV21-1 is a known pseudogene. The CDR3 is made up of 14 amino acids. The CDR3 nucleotides are TGTGCCAGCAGCATAGACCCCAGAGGGTATGGCTACACCTTC. Its protein product is CASSIDPRGYGYTF.

The rearrangement uses TRBV7-8 and TRBJ2-5; 7 nucleotides match TRBD1. Germline trimming cut 1 base from V and 4 bases from J; bases unmatched to any gene: 12. This CDR3 has 17 residues. CDR1 is SGHVS, CDR2 FQNEAQ, per germline. CDR3 sequence (DNA): TGTGCCAGCAGCTTAGTCCGAGACAGGGTCCCGGGAGAGACCCAGTACTTC. It translates to CASSLVRDRVPGETQYF.

As concerns this clone: The sample holds other DNA sequences that translate to the same CDR3. V usage is TRBV6-4 and J usage is TRBJ2-1; no definite D call. The germline gives CDR1 MRHNA, CDR2 SNTAGT. The CDR3 runs 13 residues. V was cut by 0 bases and J by 4 bases, with 4 bases left in between. This chain's CDR3 is CASSDSNYNEQFF. As DNA, the CDR3 is TGTGCCAGCAGTGACTCCAATTACAATGAGCAGTTCTTC.

This rearrangement joins TRBV7-9 to TRBJ1-4; D uncertain. The germline V and J ends were trimmed by 1 base and 7 bases, with 10 bases remaining between them. Germline V gene lookup returns CDR1 SEHNR and CDR2 FQNEAQ (reference sequence). The CDR3 runs to 14 residues. The CDR3 protein is CASSLGPNFEKLFF. CDR3 coding DNA: TGTGCCAGCAGCTTAGGGCCCAACTTTGAAAAACTGTTTTTT.

The chain employs TRBV29-1 and TRBJ2-2; 10 nucleotides align to TRBD2. CDR1 and CDR2 from the germline V gene are SQVTM and ANQGSEA. With V trimmed by 7 bases and J by 1 base, 0 bases remained unmatched. The CDR3 is 13 amino acids. CDR3 residues: CSGLAGNTGELFF. Here the CDR3 DNA reads TGCAGCGGACTAGCGGGGAACACCGGGGAGCTGTTTTTT.

The chain carries TRBV7-9 and TRBJ1-1, with D tentatively TRBD1 (5 bases). CDR3 length: 16 amino acids. The germline V gene encodes CDR1 SEHNR and CDR2 FQNEAQ (reference sequence). V lost 2 bases and J lost 1, with 14 bases in between. DNA for the CDR3: TGTGCCAGCAGCTTAATATTCGCCAGGGCGAACACTGAAGCTTTCTTT. Translated, it gives CASSLIFARANTEAFF.

This chain uses TRBV7-2 with TRBJ1-3; tentatively, D is TRBD1 (6 bases). The CDR3 contains 17 residues. V lost 2 bases and J 0 bases, leaving 14 bases between the germline ends. CDR1 and CDR2 (germline): SGHTA, FQGNSA. CDR3 nucleotides: TGTGCCAGCAGCTTAAATCAGGGGCTAAGCTCTGGAAACACCATATATTTT. Translated, it gives CASSLNQGLSSGNTIYF.

The gene calls are TRBV10-1 and TRBJ2-5; TRBD1 matches 7 bases. In germline, CDR1 is WNHNN, CDR2 SYGVQD (reference sequence). The CDR3 contains 14 residues. V lost 5 bases to trimming and J lost 5 bases; unmatched junction nucleotides: 8. CDR3 sequence (DNA): TGCGCCAGCAGTACGGGACAGCTTATGGAGACCCAGTACTTC. Encoded protein: CASSTGQLMETQYF.

This rearrangement joins TRBV7-8 to TRBJ2-3; 10 bases are a match to TRBD2. CDR1 is SGHVS, CDR2 FQNEAQ, per germline. The CDR3 spans 15 residues. The V gene end was trimmed by 4 bases and the J gene end by 5 bases; junction bases not matched to a gene: 6. In DNA, the CDR3 is TGTGCCAGCAGCTCCCCAGCGGGAGGGCAAGATACGCAGTATTTT. Its protein is CASSSPAGGQDTQYF.

The chain has TRBV19 and TRBJ2-5; the D gene is possibly TRBD1 (6 bases). There are 15 residues in the CDR3. Per germline, CDR1 LNHDA and CDR2 SQIVND (reference sequence). Trimming removed 6 bases at V and 5 bases at J, with 19 bases between. CDR3 in DNA: TGTGCCAGTAGCCCCCGCCGGGACACCCGCGAGACCCAGTACTTC. Translating gives CASSPRRDTRETQYF.

V gene TRBV27 combines with J gene TRBJ1-1; D unresolved. The V end lost 0 bases, the J end lost 4 bases, and 9 bases lay between the germline ends. Germline V gives CDR1 MNHEY, CDR2 SMNVEV (reference sequence). This CDR3 is built from 14 residues. CDR3 DNA: TGTGCCAGCAGTTTATCGGCGGCGACCACTGAAGCTTTCTTT. Amino acid sequence: CASSLSAATTEAFF.

CDR3 sequence: CASSPLEGAISYEQYF. The CDR3 region has the DNA TGTGCCAGCTCACCACTGGAGGGAGCCATCTCCTACGAGCAGTACTTC. This rearrangement joins TRBV18 to TRBJ2-7, with D perhaps matching TRBD2 (6 bases). This CDR3 region has 16 residues. Germline-derived CDR1 and CDR2 are KGHSH and LQKENI. V lost 1 base, J lost 0 bases, and 13 bases lay in between. Supplemented by reference TRBV18 and TRBJ2-7, the full variable domain reads NAGVMQNPRHLVRRRGQEARLRCSPMKGHSHVYWYRQLPEEGLKFMVYLQKENIIDESGMPKERFSAEFPKEGPSILRIQQVVRGDSAAYFCASSPLEGAISYEQYFGPGTRLTVT.

The chain recombines TRBV9 with TRBJ2-2; D unclear. This CDR3 region has 13 residues. The V end was cut by 3 bases, the J end by 3 bases, with 6 bases between. Germline V gene data show CDR1 as SGDLS and CDR2 as YYNGEE. CDR3 in amino acids: CASSGPYTGELFF. CDR3 nucleotide sequence: TGTGCCAGCAGCGGACCGTACACCGGGGAGCTGTTTTTT.

The CDR3 region is CASSFSGAYEQYF. Written as DNA, the CDR3 is TGTGCCAGCAGCTTTAGCGGAGCCTACGAGCAGTACTTC. The genes are TRBV5-4 and TRBJ2-7, with D possibly matching TRBD2 (6 bases). The CDR3 has 13 residues. The V gene lost 2 bases and the J gene lost 2 bases, with 8 bases spanning the gap. Germline lookup yields CDR1 SGHNT and CDR2 YYREEE (reference sequence). The full variable domain, its missing parts supplied by reference TRBV5-4 and TRBJ2-7, is ETGVTQSPTHLIKTRGQQVTLRCSSQSGHNTVSWYQQALGQGPQFIFQYYREEENGRGNFPPRFSGLQFPNYSSELNVNALELDDSALYLCASSFSGAYEQYFGPGTRLTVT.

V is TRBV6-2 or TRBV6-3 and J is TRBJ2-1, with 12 bases matching TRBD2. V lost 4 bases and J lost 7; bases outside the gene matches: 14. Germline lookup yields CDR1 MNHEY and CDR2 SVGEGT. CDR3 size: 18 residues. DNA for the CDR3: TGTGCCAGCAGTTCTGCCCTGACTAGCGGGGGTGAGGGGAATGAGCAGTTCTTC. This encodes CASSSALTSGGEGNEQFF.

CDR3: CASSQDLELAGNYEQYF. CDR3 sequence (DNA): TGCGCCAGCAGCCAAGATCTGGAGCTAGCGGGAAATTACGAGCAGTACTTC. The chain couples TRBV4-3 to TRBJ2-7; TRBD2 matches 9 bases. Trimming removed 0 bases from V and 4 bases from J; junction bases left unmatched: 10. CDR1 LGHNA and CDR2 YSLEER come from the germline V gene. The CDR3 contains 17 residues.

V is TRBV28 and J is TRBJ2-3, with 13 nucleotides matching TRBD2. Germline CDR1 is MDHEN and CDR2 is SYDVKM. V was clipped by 6 bases and J by 9 bases; unmatched bases: 3. There are 13 residues in the CDR3. CDR3 region: CASRGTSGDTQYF. The CDR3 DNA reads as TGTGCCAGCAGGGGGACTAGCGGGGACACGCAGTATTTT.

In this sample, this clone turned up once. The rearrangement uses TRBV4-1 and TRBJ2-2, with no clear D. Trimming shortened V by 1 base and J by 0 bases, and 9 bases separated the two germline ends. This CDR3 comprises 16 residues. CDR1 and CDR2 from the germline V gene are MGHRA and YSYEKL. The CDR3 nucleotides read TGCGCCAGCAGCCAAGGTCGTCAGCCGAACACCGGGGAGCTGTTTTTT. Translation: CASSQGRQPNTGELFF.

The chain employs TRBV3-1 (or the pseudogene TRBV3-2) and TRBJ2-3; no definite D call. Between the trimmed V and J ends, which lost 4 bases and 1 base, there was a span of 12 bases. The germline V gene encodes CDR1 LGHDT and CDR2 YNNKEL (reference sequence). The CDR3 extends over 15 amino acids. Here the CDR3 reads CASSRSGTGTDTQYF. The CDR3 coding sequence is TGTGCCAGCAGCCGCTCGGGCACGGGCACAGATACGCAGTATTTT.

This rearrangement joins TRBV2 to TRBJ2-3; 13 bases align to TRBD2. Per germline, CDR1 SNHLY and CDR2 FYNNEI. Trimming at V came to 4 bases and at J to 2 bases, leaving 3 bases not matched to a gene. This CDR3 is built from 16 residues. CDR3 bases: TGTGCCAGCAGTGTGGGACTAGCGGGAAACACAGATACGCAGTATTTT. Its protein is CASSVGLAGNTDTQYF.

Notes on this clone: One junction end does not reproduce the germline sequence, and a read error may be involved. This chain uses TRBV6-2 or TRBV6-3 with TRBJ2-7; 9 bases line up with TRBD1. Germline V lookup: CDR1 MNHEY, CDR2 SVGEGT. The CDR3 loop spans 14 amino acids. CDR3 protein: CASSPDRGRGPLSF. DNA of the CDR3: TGTGCCAGCAGTCCGGACAGGGGCAGGGGGCCCCTCAGCTTC.

The V gene is TRBV6-5, the J gene TRBJ2-5, with D possibly being TRBD2 (7 bases). Germline V gives CDR1 MNHEY, CDR2 SVGAGI. This CDR3 is 14 amino acids long. V was trimmed by 6 bases and J by 5 bases, leaving 16 bases between them. This CDR3 reads CASRPRGARETQYF. CDR3 DNA sequence: TGTGCCAGCAGACCCCGGGGGGCGCGGGAGACCCAGTACTTC.

The chain recombines TRBV5-1 with TRBJ1-2, with TRBD1 matching over 8 bases. This CDR3 has 13 residues. CDR1 is SGHRS, CDR2 YFSETQ, per germline. Germline trimming cut 7 bases from V and 2 bases from J; bases unmatched to any gene: 4. The CDR3 region is CASQTGANYGYTF. In DNA, the CDR3 is TGCGCCAGCCAGACAGGGGCAAACTATGGCTACACCTTC.

The chain couples TRBV28 to TRBJ1-5; 7 bases agree with TRBD1. Per the germline V gene, CDR1 is MDHEN and CDR2 is SYDVKM. The CDR3 totals 16 residues. V dropped 5 bases and J dropped 0; count of bases not matched to a gene: 7. In DNA form, the CDR3 reads TGTGCCAGCAGTCTTACAGGGGTGAGTAGCAATCAGCCCCAGCATTTT. This encodes CASSLTGVSSNQPQHF. Looking up the rest from reference TRBV28 and TRBJ1-5 gives the full variable domain: DVKVTQSSRYLVKRTGEKVFLECVQDMDHENMFWYRQDPGLGLRLIYFSYDVKMKEKGDIPEGYSVSREKKERFSLILESASTNQTSMYLCASSLTGVSSNQPQHFGDGTRLSIL.

The V and J genes are TRBV6-5 and TRBJ2-7; 7 bases are a match to TRBD2. The CDR3 runs to 12 residues. Germline values: CDR1 MNHEY, CDR2 SVGAGI. V was pared by 8 bases and J by 3 bases, with 4 bases of the junction left unmatched. CDR3 in amino acids: CASRGGSYEQYF. As DNA, the CDR3 is TGTGCCAGCCGGGGAGGGAGCTACGAGCAGTACTTC.